The next 7 T cell receptor beta chains were all read from a single sample in a study of blood T cell repertoires in COVID-19. Data came from immunoSEQ multiplex PCR; TCRdb stores just in-frame clones and leaves some out. This table has about 230,000 clones, 83% appearing once. Sequenced material: peripheral blood. The receptors here all came from a woman aged 25-40 years with COVID-19, enrolled during active disease.

V is TRBV7-9 and J is TRBJ2-2, with unresolved D. With 5 bases removed from V and 6 bases from J, the gap between germline ends came to 13 bases. The CDR3 extends over 14 amino acids. Germline V gene sequence: CDR1 SEHNR, CDR2 FQNEAQ (reference sequence). The CDR3 reads CASSRLDGSGELFF. CDR3 sequence (DNA): TGTGCCAGCAGCCGCCTAGACGGGTCCGGGGAGCTGTTTTTT.

The chain carries TRBV7-2 and TRBJ1-2; perhaps TRBD1 as D (6 bases). This CDR3 contains 14 residues. V lost 0 bases and J lost 6, with 11 bases in between. Germline V CDR1 and CDR2: SGHTA, FQGNSA. DNA of the CDR3: TGTGCCAGCAGCTTAGCTGCAGGGGCGCATGGCTACACCTTC. Its translation: CASSLAAGAHGYTF. Using reference TRBV7-2 and TRBJ1-2 for the parts outside the CDR3, the full variable domain is GAGVSQSPSNKVTEKGKDVELRCDPISGHTALYWYRQSLGQGLEFLIYFQGNSAPDKSGLPSDRFSAERTGGSVSTLTIQRTQQEDSAVYLCASSLAAGAHGYTFGSGTRLTVV.

This chain links TRBV3-1 (or the pseudogene TRBV3-2) with TRBJ2-7; D unresolved. Germline V lookup: CDR1 LGHDT, CDR2 YNNKEL (reference sequence). The CDR3 runs to 16 residues. V was clipped by 4 bases and J by 1 base, with 17 bases between them. This CDR3 reads CASSPDRSERSYEQYF. The CDR3 DNA reads as TGTGCCAGCAGCCCGGATAGGAGCGAGAGATCCTACGAGCAGTACTTC.

The chain joins TRBV2 to TRBJ2-7, with 7 nucleotides matching TRBD2. Germline CDR1 SNHLY, CDR2 FYNNEI. CDR3 length: 14 residues. V trimming: 2 bases; J trimming: 3 bases; junction bases outside the gene matches: 4. The chain's CDR3 is CASSETGGDYEQYF. As DNA, the CDR3 is TGTGCCAGCAGTGAAACTGGGGGGGACTACGAGCAGTACTTC. Together with reference TRBV2 and TRBJ2-7, the CDR3 gives the full variable domain: EPEVTQTPSHQVTQMGQEVILRCVPISNHLYFYWYRQILGQKVEFLVSFYNNEISEKSEIFDDQFSVERPDGSNFTLKIRSTKLEDSAMYFCASSETGGDYEQYFGPGTRLTVT.

This clone showed up just once. The V call is TRBV5-1, the J call TRBJ2-2; D may be TRBD1 (5 bases). Germline V gene sequence: CDR1 SGHRS, CDR2 YFSETQ. With 0 bases removed from V and 1 base from J, the gap between germline ends came to 16 bases. CDR3 length: 18 residues. The chain's CDR3 is CASSLGTPTYLNTGELFF. The CDR3 nucleotides read TGCGCCAGCAGCTTGGGGACACCGACATACCTGAACACCGGGGAGCTGTTTTTT.

The gene calls are TRBV5-1 and TRBJ2-3; 8 nucleotides line up with TRBD1. The CDR3 length is 15 residues. Germline V gene sequence: CDR1 SGHRS, CDR2 YFSETQ. The J segment lost 3 bases and the V segment lost 4 bases, leaving 7 bases of the junction unmatched. CDR3 residues: CASSPRQGMTDTQYF. The CDR3 DNA reads as TGCGCCAGCAGCCCCAGACAGGGGATGACAGATACGCAGTATTTT.

The chain joins TRBV7-3 to TRBJ1-2; TRBD1 is a possible D gene (6 bases). Germline CDR1 and CDR2: SGHTA and FQGTGA. Trimming shortened V by 5 bases and J by 5 bases, and 15 bases separated the two germline ends. The CDR3 is 14 residues long. The CDR3 loop reads CASSPDEGVYGYTF. In nucleotides, the CDR3 is TGTGCCAGCAGCCCTGACGAGGGGGTATATGGCTACACCTTC.